Following are 20 T cell receptor beta chains from one sample sequenced in a study of cytomegalovirus exposure and HLA in healthy donors. The PCR made use of 60 Vbeta and 13 Jbeta primers. TCRdb keeps only in-frame clones here, not all; method: immunoSEQ multiplex PCR. The table includes fewer than 200,000 clones, roughly 80% detected once. Specimen: PBMCs. These receptors originate from a young woman in good health and CMV-seronegative.

The CDR3 DNA sequence: TGTGCCAGCTCACGCGAGGACAGCAGCAATCAGCCCCAGCATTTT. Translation: CASSREDSSNQPQHF. The rearrangement links TRBV18 to TRBJ1-5, with D possibly TRBD1 on 6 matching bases. V was cut by 4 bases and J by 1 base, with 11 bases left in between. Germline V CDR1 and CDR2: KGHSH, LQKENI. CDR3 length: 15 residues.

The rearrangement joins TRBV28 to TRBJ2-4, with 7 nucleotides matching TRBD1. In germline, CDR1 is MDHEN, CDR2 SYDVKM. The V segment lost 4 bases and the J segment 0 bases; nucleotides outside the gene matches: 3. This CDR3 has 15 residues. This CDR3 reads CASSSGTVAKNIQYF. The CDR3 DNA sequence: TGTGCCAGCAGTTCTGGGACAGTAGCCAAAAACATTCAGTACTTC.

This clone turned up a few times. The chain links TRBV6-6 to TRBJ1-2, with D possibly matching TRBD1 (6 bases). The CDR3 has 13 amino acids. Trimming cost V 6 bases and J 5 bases, with 13 bases left between them. CDR1 is MNHNY and CDR2 is SVGAGI in the germline V gene (reference sequence). The CDR3: CASRTGQLYGYTF. In DNA, the CDR3 is TGTGCCAGCAGGACCGGACAGCTGTATGGCTACACCTTC.

This clone showed up just a few times. The V gene is TRBV7-9, the J gene TRBJ1-3, with 7 positions matching TRBD1. The CDR3 runs to 16 residues. Germline-derived CDR1 and CDR2 are SEHNR and FQNEAQ (reference sequence). Trimming took 5 bases from V and 7 from J; bases not matched to a gene: 14. The CDR3 sequence is CASSPPRQGARNTIYF. In DNA form, the CDR3 reads TGTGCCAGCAGCCCCCCGAGACAGGGAGCGCGTAACACCATATATTTT.

The chain recombines TRBV7-2 with TRBJ2-5; 14 bases align to TRBD2. The J call may be incorrect, as the DNA end agrees better with TRBJ2-7. Looked up from germline, CDR1 is SGHTA and CDR2 is FQGNSA. The CDR3 contains 15 residues. DNA for the CDR3: TGTGCCAGCAGCCTGGGACTAGCGGGAGCGGGCGAGCAGTACTTC. Its protein is CASSLGLAGAGEQYF.

A remark on this clone: One junction end disagrees with the germline gene, perhaps due to a read error. The V and J genes are TRBV7-7 and TRBJ2-7; 9 nucleotides agree with TRBD2. This CDR3 comprises 14 residues. CDR1 is SSHAT and CDR2 is FNYEAQ in the germline V gene (reference sequence). The chain's CDR3 is CASSAGTSPNEQYF. The CDR3 coding sequence is TGTGCTAGCAGCGCCGGGACTAGCCCCAACGAGCAGTACTTC.

A note on this clone: Germline and junction disagree at one end, which may indicate a read error. This CDR3 is CSSSQIAGGLETQYF. CDR3 sequence (DNA): TGTTCCAGCAGCCAAATAGCGGGAGGGTTGGAGACCCAGTACTTC. This sequence joins TRBV7-9 and TRBJ2-5, with 11 bases matching TRBD2. The CDR3 has 15 residues. Germline loops: CDR1 SEHNR, CDR2 FQNEAQ (reference sequence).

This clone appeared once. In DNA, the CDR3 is TGTGCCAGCAGCTTAGGGAGGACAACGGGGAGGGAGCCCCAGCATTTT. This encodes CASSLGRTTGREPQHF. J is TRBJ1-5 and V is TRBV11-2; possibly TRBD1 for D (5 bases). The CDR3 loop spans 16 amino acids. Germline CDR1 and CDR2: SGHAT and FQNNGV. Trimming pared 1 base from V and 8 bases from J, leaving 18 bases between. Drawing the rest from reference TRBV11-2 and TRBJ1-5, the complete variable domain is EAGVAQSPRYKIIEKRQSVAFWCNPISGHATLYWYQQILGQGPKLLIQFQNNGVVDDSQLPKDRFSAERLKGVDSTLKIQPAKLEDSAVYLCASSLGRTTGREPQHFGDGTRLSIL.

V is TRBV20-1 and J is TRBJ2-7; D ambiguous. The CDR3 spans 11 residues. Germline V gene sequence: CDR1 DFQATT, CDR2 SNEGSKA (reference sequence). The V and J ends lost 0 bases and 5 bases respectively, with 5 bases between them. The CDR3 loop reads CSARDRDEQYF. In DNA form, the CDR3 reads TGCAGTGCTAGAGATCGGGACGAGCAGTACTTC.

V usage is TRBV7-6 and J usage is TRBJ2-7; no reliable D call. The CDR3 has 11 amino acids. The germline V gene encodes CDR1 SGHVS and CDR2 FNYEAQ. Trimming took off 3 bases at V and 11 bases at J, with 11 bases between the two ends. CDR3 region: CASSFGAYEYF. DNA for the CDR3: TGTGCCAGCAGCTTCGGAGCGTATGAGTACTTC. Supplemented by reference TRBV7-6 and TRBJ2-7, the full variable domain reads GAGVSQSPRYKVTKRGQDVALRCDPISGHVSLYWYRQALGQGPEFLTYFNYEAQQDKSGLPNDRFSAERPEGSISTLTIQRTEQRDSAMYRCASSFGAYEYFGPGTRLTVT.

This chain connects TRBV27 to TRBJ1-1; 8 nucleotides agree with TRBD1. The CDR3 has 14 amino acids. The trim removed 3 bases at V and 7 bases at J, leaving 7 bases unmatched. Germline CDR1 reads MNHEY; CDR2 reads SMNVEV (reference sequence). The CDR3 spells CASSFGTGGIEAFF. In nucleotides, the CDR3 is TGTGCCAGCAGTTTCGGTACAGGGGGAATTGAAGCTTTCTTT.

The V and J genes are TRBV28 and TRBJ2-2, with 8 positions matching TRBD2. V lost 2 bases, J lost 4 bases, and 9 bases stayed unmatched. The CDR3 length is 17 residues. Germline V CDR1 and CDR2: MDHEN, SYDVKM. CDR3 amino acids: CASSLGREVRGTGELFF. The DNA of the CDR3 is TGTGCCAGCAGTTTAGGGCGGGAGGTCCGCGGCACCGGGGAGCTGTTTTTT.

This rearrangement joins TRBV28 to TRBJ1-5, with TRBD1 as a possible D gene (5 bases). Between the trimmed V and J ends, which lost 9 bases and 0 bases, there was a span of 15 bases. The CDR3 consists of 15 residues. Germline V lookup: CDR1 MDHEN, CDR2 SYDVKM. The CDR3 loop is CASIPGTFSNQPQHF. The CDR3 DNA follows: TGTGCCAGTATCCCCGGGACTTTTAGCAATCAGCCCCAGCATTTT. The whole variable domain, remainder taken from reference TRBV28 and TRBJ1-5, is DVKVTQSSRYLVKRTGEKVFLECVQDMDHENMFWYRQDPGLGLRLIYFSYDVKMKEKGDIPEGYSVSREKKERFSLILESASTNQTSMYLCASIPGTFSNQPQHFGDGTRLSIL.

The CDR3 sequence: CASSFSGTGGSYEQYF. In nucleotides, the CDR3 is TGTGCCAGCAGTTTTTCCGGGACAGGGGGCTCCTACGAGCAGTACTTC. This chain uses TRBV27 with TRBJ2-7; 11 nucleotides line up with TRBD1. The germline gives CDR1 MNHEY, CDR2 SMNVEV (reference sequence). V shed 3 bases, J shed 0 bases, and the junction held 4 bases outside the gene matches. This CDR3 spans 16 amino acids.

This chain connects TRBV13 to TRBJ2-7, with 12 bases fitting TRBD2. V lost 4 bases, J lost 0 bases, and 10 bases stayed unmatched. Germline CDR1 is PRHDT and CDR2 is FYEKMQ (reference sequence). This CDR3 is built from 18 residues. DNA of the CDR3: TGTGCCAGCAGCTACCGGACTAGCGGGACGGTTTTCTCCTACGAGCAGTACTTC. Translating it yields CASSYRTSGTVFSYEQYF.

This clone was seen only once. V gene TRBV29-1 combines with J gene TRBJ1-1, with D possibly being TRBD1 (5 bases). Trimming took off 7 bases at V and 0 bases at J, with 12 bases between the two ends. CDR1 is SQVTM and CDR2 is ANQGSEA in the germline V gene. This CDR3 has 13 amino acids. CDR3 residues: CSADRALNTEAFF. CDR3 in DNA: TGCAGCGCCGACAGAGCCTTGAACACTGAAGCTTTCTTT.

The chain links TRBV2 to TRBJ2-3, with a weak D call TRBD2 (5 bases). CDR1 is SNHLY and CDR2 is FYNNEI in the germline V gene. CDR3 length: 13 amino acids. Trimming stripped 7 bases from V and 9 bases from J, with 17 bases between. The CDR3 bases are TGTGCCAGCATCATCCGTCATAGCGAGACGCAGTATTTT. Residues: CASIIRHSETQYF. The full variable domain, in which reference TRBV2 and TRBJ2-3 provide the parts outside the CDR3, is EPEVTQTPSHQVTQMGQEVILRCVPISNHLYFYWYRQILGQKVEFLVSFYNNEISEKSEIFDDQFSVERPDGSNFTLKIRSTKLEDSAMYFCASIIRHSETQYFGPGTRLTVL.

This clone was seen only once. V usage is TRBV5-1 and J usage is TRBJ1-4; 7 bases agree with TRBD1. CDR3 size: 14 residues. Germline CDR1 and CDR2: SGHRS and YFSETQ. V shed 4 bases, J shed 4 bases, and the junction held 4 bases outside the gene matches. The DNA of the CDR3 is TGCGCCAGCAGCCCGGGACAGCATAATGAAAAACTGTTTTTT. Residues: CASSPGQHNEKLFF.

The chain is built from TRBV10-3 and TRBJ1-5; a weak D match, TRBD1 (6 bases). The V end lost 7 bases, the J end lost 5 bases, and 12 bases lay between the germline ends. The V gene's germline CDR1 is ENHRY and CDR2 SYGVKD. This CDR3 spans 13 amino acids. Written as DNA, the CDR3 is TGTGCCATCACCAACAGGGAAGATCAGCCCCAGCATTTT. It codes for CAITNREDQPQHF.

This clone was seen a single time. The rearrangement uses TRBV15 and TRBJ2-7; TRBD2 is a possible D gene (5 bases). Trimming took 0 bases from V and 2 from J, leaving 20 bases between them. Germline values: CDR1 LNHNV, CDR2 YYDKDF (reference sequence). The CDR3 contains 18 residues. As DNA, the CDR3 is TGTGCCACCAGCAGAGAATTGGCTAGCTCAGATCAACCCTACGAGCAGTACTTC. Translated: CATSRELASSDQPYEQYF.